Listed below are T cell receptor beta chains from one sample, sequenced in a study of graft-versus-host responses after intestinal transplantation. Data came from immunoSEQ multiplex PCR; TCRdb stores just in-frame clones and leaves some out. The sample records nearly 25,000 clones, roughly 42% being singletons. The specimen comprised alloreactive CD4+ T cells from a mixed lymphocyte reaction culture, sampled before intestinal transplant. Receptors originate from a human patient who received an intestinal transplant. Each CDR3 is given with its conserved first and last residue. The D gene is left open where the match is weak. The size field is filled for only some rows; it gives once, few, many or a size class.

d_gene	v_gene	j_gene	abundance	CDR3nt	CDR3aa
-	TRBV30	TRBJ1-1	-	TGTGCCTGGAGTGTAACTCTAGTCAGGACGGGGTCGGCTTTCTTT	CAWSVTLVRTGSAFF
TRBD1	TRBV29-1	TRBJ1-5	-	TGCAGCGCTAAAGTTGGACAGGGGGCGAATCAGCCCCAGCATTTT	CSAKVGQGANQPQHF
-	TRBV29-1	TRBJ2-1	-	TGCAGCCCGCGGACTCGTTACAATGAGCAGTTCTTC	CSPRTRYNEQFF
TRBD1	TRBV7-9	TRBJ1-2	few	TGTGCCAGCAGCTTAGCTGTGGGACAGGGTACCTATGGCTACACCTTC	CASSLAVGQGTYGYTF
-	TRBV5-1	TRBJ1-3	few	TGCGCCAGCAGCTTGGCTGGGGGCATAGTATCTGGAAACACCATATATTTT	CASSLAGGIVSGNTIYF
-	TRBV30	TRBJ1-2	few	TGTGCCTGGAGTGTAGAGGTCCCTAACTATGGCTACACCTTC	CAWSVEVPNYGYTF
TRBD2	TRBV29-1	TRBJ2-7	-	TGCAGCGTTGTGCCCATGGGGGGGATATACGAGCAGTACTTC	CSVVPMGGIYEQYF
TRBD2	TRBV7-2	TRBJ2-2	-	TGTGCCAGCAGGAAGAGCGGGAGGGCGAGGACCGGGGAGCTGTTTTTT	CASRKSGRARTGELFF
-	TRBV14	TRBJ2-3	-	TGTGCCAGCAGCCAAGTTCGGCGGGAAACAGATACGCAGTATTTT	CASSQVRRETDTQYF
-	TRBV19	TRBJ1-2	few	TGTGCCAGTAGTAGCCGGGACTGGGTTGGCTACACCTTC	CASSSRDWVGYTF
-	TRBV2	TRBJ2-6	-	TGTGCCAGCAGTGTTCGAGCGTCCGGGGCCAACGTCCTGACTTTC	CASSVRASGANVLTF
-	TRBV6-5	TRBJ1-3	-	TGTGCCAGCAGTTACGGCAGGCCTGGAAACACCATATATTTT	CASSYGRPGNTIYF
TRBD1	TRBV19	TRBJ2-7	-	TGTGCCAGTAGGGGGACAGGGACCTACGAGCAGTACTTC	CASRGTGTYEQYF
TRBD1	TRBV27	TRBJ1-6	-	TGTGCCAGCAGTCGCATCACCGGGACAGGTGGGTCACCCCTCCACTTT	CASSRITGTGGSPLHF
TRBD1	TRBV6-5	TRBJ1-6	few	TGTGCCAGCAGTTACCCCCCGACAGGGGGGGGATCACCCCTCCACTTT	CASSYPPTGGGSPLHF
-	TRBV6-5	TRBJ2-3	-	TGTGCCAGCAGTCGTTCGGGTTTAACAGATACGCAGTATTTT	CASSRSGLTDTQYF
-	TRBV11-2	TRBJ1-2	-	TGTGCCAGCAGCTTAGACAGGGTCGGTGGCTACACCTTC	CASSLDRVGGYTF
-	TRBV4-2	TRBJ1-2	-	TGTGCCAGCAGCCGGTTGGGACACTTCTATGGCTACACCTTC	CASSRLGHFYGYTF
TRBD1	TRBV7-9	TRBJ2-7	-	TGTGCCAGCAGCGTCAACAGGGGGCAGGGCGAGCAGTACTTC	CASSVNRGQGEQYF
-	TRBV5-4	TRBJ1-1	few	TGTGCCAGCAGCCGAGGAGGTTGGGCTTTCTTT	CASSRGGWAFF
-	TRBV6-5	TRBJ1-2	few	TGTGCCAGCAGTTACGAGGCGCCGGGGACTCGGTATGGCTACACCTTC	CASSYEAPGTRYGYTF
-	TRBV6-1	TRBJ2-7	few	TGTGCCACCAACGTGGCGGGGATCTACGAGCAGTACTTC	CATNVAGIYEQYF
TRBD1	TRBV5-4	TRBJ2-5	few	TGTGCCAGCAGCGGGACAGTCCAAGAGACCCAGTACTTC	CASSGTVQETQYF
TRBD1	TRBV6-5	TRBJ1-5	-	TGTGCCAGCAGTTACTCGAGGCAGGGGGCTCAGCCCCAGCATTTT	CASSYSRQGAQPQHF
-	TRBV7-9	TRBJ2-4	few	TGTGCCAGCAGCTTAGACAGGGCTGGCGACATTCAGTACTTC	CASSLDRAGDIQYF
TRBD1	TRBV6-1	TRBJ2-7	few	TGTGCCAGCAGTTGGGACAGGAGGCCCCCCTACGAGCAGTACTTC	CASSWDRRPPYEQYF
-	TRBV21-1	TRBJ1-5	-	TGTGCCAGCAGCTTTCGGGGGGTAAAGGGCAATCAGCCCCAGCATTTT	CASSFRGVKGNQPQHF
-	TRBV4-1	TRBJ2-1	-	TGCGCCAGCAGCCAAGATCCGTCACAGCGGTTAGAGAATGAGCAGTTCTTC	CASSQDPSQRLENEQFF
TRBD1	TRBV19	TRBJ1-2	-	TGTGCCAGTACCCCGACAGGGTACTATGGCTACACTTTC	CASTPTGYYGYTF